The next 27 T cell receptor beta chains were all read from a single sample in a study of cytomegalovirus exposure and HLA in healthy donors. PCR primers comprised 60 Vbeta and 13 Jbeta primers. Sequencing was performed with immunoSEQ multiplex PCR; in TCRdb, only in-frame clones are kept and a portion is missing. The sample contains about 190,000 clones, 75% to 85% of which appear only once. Sequences were obtained from PBMCs. These receptors were taken from a woman under 30 in good health and CMV-seropositive.

The J gene is TRBJ1-5, the V gene TRBV19, with 7 bases matching TRBD1. This CDR3 comprises 15 residues. The J segment lost 5 bases and the V segment lost 10 bases, leaving 14 bases of the junction unmatched. Germline V gene sequence: CDR1 LNHDA, CDR2 SQIVND (reference sequence). The CDR3 sequence is CATQNRQGPYQPQHF. The CDR3 DNA reads as TGTGCCACCCAAAATCGACAGGGTCCTTATCAGCCCCAGCATTTT.

The rearrangement links TRBV6-9 to TRBJ1-1; possible D gene TRBD1, 6 bases. Germline V gives CDR1 MNHGY, CDR2 SVAAGI. V was cut by 5 bases and J by 0 bases, with 16 bases left in between. The length of the CDR3 is 16 residues. CDR3 nucleotide sequence: TGTGCCAGCAGTGCTCGGACAGAGTCTATGAACACTGAAGCTTTCTTT. Translation: CASSARTESMNTEAFF.

The V gene is TRBV5-4, the J gene TRBJ2-6; D is possibly TRBD1 (6 bases). Trimming stripped 6 bases from V and 2 bases from J, with 12 bases between. CDR1 and CDR2 from the germline V gene are SGHNT and YYREEE (reference sequence). The CDR3 length is 15 residues. The CDR3 loop is CASNGEGAGANVLTF. Here the CDR3 DNA reads TGTGCCAGCAACGGAGAGGGGGCTGGGGCCAACGTCCTGACTTTC.

A few counts support this clone. The chain recombines TRBV4-1 with TRBJ1-5; tentatively, D is TRBD1 (5 bases). The germline V gene has CDR1 MGHRA and CDR2 YSYEKL. V lost 8 bases and J 4 bases, leaving 12 bases between the germline ends. The CDR3 covers 13 residues. The CDR3 sequence is CASGIGVNQPQHF. The DNA of the CDR3 is TGCGCCAGCGGGATAGGGGTTAATCAGCCCCAGCATTTT.

This clone was seen once. V gene TRBV5-1 combines with J gene TRBJ1-1, with 7 positions matching TRBD1. From germline, CDR1 is SGHRS and CDR2 YFSETQ. The CDR3 is made up of 13 amino acids. V lost 2 bases and J lost 4; bases outside the gene matches: 2. CDR3 in DNA: TGCGCCAGCAGCTTCAGGGGGACCACTGAAGCTTTCTTT. Amino acids: CASSFRGTTEAFF.

Details on this clone: The same CDR3 can be traced to other DNA sequences in this sample. V usage is TRBV30 and J usage is TRBJ1-2, with D perhaps matching TRBD1 (5 bases). Germline V gives CDR1 GTSNPN, CDR2 SVGIG (reference sequence). Trimming removed 3 bases from V and 0 bases from J, with 8 bases in between. This CDR3 comprises 13 residues. This CDR3 is CAWSPGTNYGYTF. CDR3 sequence (DNA): TGTGCCTGGAGCCCAGGGACTAACTATGGCTACACCTTC. Together with reference TRBV30 and TRBJ1-2, the CDR3 gives the full variable domain: SQTIHQWPATLVQPVGSPLSLECTVEGTSNPNLYWYRQAAGRGLQLLFYSVGIGQISSEVPQNLSASRPQDRQFILSSKKLLLSDSGFYLCAWSPGTNYGYTFGSGTRLTVV.

In regard to this clone: A read error may produce the germline difference seen at one junction end. V is TRBV5-4 and J is TRBJ2-7; 12 positions match TRBD1. CDR3 length: 15 amino acids. The V gene's germline CDR1 is SGHNT and CDR2 YYREEE (reference sequence). In nucleotides, the CDR3 is TGTGCTAGCAGCGGTTTCCGGGACAGGGGGCGTGAGCAGTACTTC. This translates into CASSGFRDRGREQYF. The full variable domain, completed using reference TRBV5-4 and TRBJ2-7, is ETGVTQSPTHLIKTRGQQVTLRCSSQSGHNTVSWYQQALGQGPQFIFQYYREEENGRGNFPPRFSGLQFPNYSSELNVNALELDDSALYLCASSGFRDRGREQYFGPGTRLTVT.

V gene TRBV7-6 combines with J gene TRBJ2-7; 9 bases agree with TRBD2. This CDR3 spans 13 amino acids. Per germline, CDR1 SGHVS and CDR2 FNYEAQ. Trimming at V came to 5 bases and at J to 7 bases, leaving 6 bases not matched to a gene. The CDR3 sequence is CASSRSGGGEQYF. The CDR3 region has the DNA TGTGCCAGCAGCCGTAGCGGGGGTGGGGAGCAGTACTTC. Complete variable domain (other parts from reference TRBV7-6 and TRBJ2-7): GAGVSQSPRYKVTKRGQDVALRCDPISGHVSLYWYRQALGQGPEFLTYFNYEAQQDKSGLPNDRFSAERPEGSISTLTIQRTEQRDSAMYRCASSRSGGGEQYFGPGTRLTVT.

This chain joins TRBV4-3 and TRBJ2-2; D gene unclear. Germline V gives CDR1 LGHNA, CDR2 YSLEER. Trimming left V 0 bases short and J 6 bases short, with 8 bases between. This CDR3 region has 14 residues. CDR3 region: CASSQDPRSGELFF. In DNA form, the CDR3 reads TGCGCCAGCAGCCAAGATCCCCGTTCCGGGGAGCTGTTTTTT.

The chain joins TRBV7-9 to TRBJ1-3, with unresolved D. From germline, CDR1 is SEHNR and CDR2 FQNEAQ (reference sequence). This CDR3 spans 12 amino acids. The germline V and J ends were trimmed by 3 bases and 10 bases, with 10 bases remaining between them. The CDR3 here is CASSFVTGTIYF. CDR3 nucleotides: TGTGCCAGCAGCTTTGTAACGGGAACCATATATTTT.

The chain is built from TRBV9 and TRBJ1-2; 9 positions match TRBD1. This CDR3 is 14 amino acids long. With V trimmed by 3 bases and J by 7 bases, 7 bases remained unmatched. Germline loops: CDR1 SGDLS, CDR2 YYNGEE. The CDR3 DNA sequence: TGTGCCAGCAGCGCCACCGGGACAGGGAGTGGCTACACCTTC. It translates to CASSATGTGSGYTF. The complete variable domain, with remaining parts taken from reference TRBV9 and TRBJ1-2, reads DSGVTQTPKHLITATGQRVTLRCSPRSGDLSVYWYQQSLDQGLQFLIQYYNGEERAKGNILERFSAQQFPDLHSELNLSSLELGDSALYFCASSATGTGSGYTFGSGTRLTVV.

The J gene is TRBJ2-1, the V gene TRBV5-6, with D hard to call. This CDR3 has 12 amino acids. Germline CDR1 and CDR2: SGHDT and YYEEEE. V was cut by 5 bases and J by 6 bases, with 9 bases left in between. CDR3 loop: CASRQQSNEQFF. CDR3 coding DNA: TGTGCCAGCAGGCAACAGAGCAATGAGCAGTTCTTC.

This clone was counted once. The rearrangement joins TRBV7-6 to TRBJ2-5; D ambiguous. CDR3 length: 12 residues. The germline V and J ends were trimmed by 5 bases and 4 bases, with 8 bases remaining between them. Germline-derived CDR1 and CDR2 are SGHVS and FNYEAQ. CDR3 sequence (DNA): TGTGCCAGCAGCCCGACACCAGAGACCCAGTACTTC. This translates into CASSPTPETQYF.

The V call is TRBV7-8, the J call TRBJ2-1; weak D call: TRBD1 (5 bases). This CDR3 has 14 amino acids. The germline V gene has CDR1 SGHVS and CDR2 FQNEAQ. V was cut by 2 bases and J by 7 bases, with 12 bases left in between. The CDR3 DNA reads as TGTGCCAGCAGCTTATATGCAGGGCCGAATGAGCAGTTCTTC. Its translation is CASSLYAGPNEQFF.

The rearrangement joins TRBV7-6 to TRBJ2-7; D perhaps matches TRBD1 (7 bases). The V and J ends lost 4 bases and 3 bases respectively, with 10 bases between them. CDR3 size: 13 residues. Per germline, CDR1 SGHVS and CDR2 FNYEAQ. CDR3 residues: CASSWQGGYEQYF. DNA for the CDR3: TGTGCCAGCAGCTGGCAGGGGGGCTACGAGCAGTACTTC.

The chain links TRBV4-2 to TRBJ2-5; D is unclear. The germline V and J ends were trimmed by 0 bases and 4 bases, with 6 bases remaining between them. Germline assignment: CDR1 LGHNA and CDR2 YNFKEQ. The CDR3 is 13 amino acids. This CDR3 is CASSQEIGETQYF. The CDR3 DNA reads as TGTGCCAGCAGCCAAGAGATCGGAGAGACCCAGTACTTC.

This rearrangement joins TRBV6-1 to TRBJ1-6; 10 bases line up with TRBD1. The CDR3 has 14 amino acids. The J segment lost 9 bases and the V segment lost 8 bases, leaving 7 bases of the junction unmatched. Germline V lookup: CDR1 MNHNS, CDR2 SASEGT. The CDR3 loop is CASGRDRGISPLHF. CDR3 DNA: TGTGCCAGCGGCCGGGACAGGGGAATTTCACCCCTCCACTTT.

This clone was detected a few times. The chain links TRBV28 to TRBJ2-1; 9 nucleotides line up with TRBD2. The CDR3 consists of 15 residues. Germline CDR1 reads MDHEN; CDR2 reads SYDVKM. V lost 5 bases, J lost 7 bases, and 9 bases stayed unmatched. The CDR3, as DNA: TGTGCCAGCAGTGATCTAGCGGGGACTCGAAATGAGCAGTTCTTC. Its translation: CASSDLAGTRNEQFF.

The V and J genes are TRBV5-4 and TRBJ2-5, with D perhaps TRBD1 (5 bases). The germline gives CDR1 SGHNT, CDR2 YYREEE (reference sequence). V lost 7 bases to trimming and J lost 5 bases, with 12 bases between them. This CDR3 has 12 residues. CDR3 sequence (DNA): TGTGCCAGCGTCGACAGCGAGGAGACCCAGTACTTC. Protein sequence: CASVDSEETQYF.

CDR3 in amino acids: CASSRGDRALNEQFF. CDR3 in DNA: TGTGCCAGCAGCCGCGGTGACAGGGCGTTGAATGAGCAGTTCTTC. This chain joins TRBV5-4 and TRBJ2-1; TRBD1 matches at 7 bases. There are 15 residues in the CDR3. CDR1 is SGHNT and CDR2 is YYREEE in the germline V gene (reference sequence). V was pared by 4 bases and J by 7 bases, with 11 bases of the junction left unmatched.

The CDR3 region is CAWSPYGQGGWDTEAFF. The CDR3 DNA reads TGTGCCTGGAGTCCTTATGGACAGGGAGGATGGGACACTGAAGCTTTCTTT. The chain joins TRBV30 to TRBJ1-1, with 8 bases aligning to TRBD1. Losses at the gene ends were 2 bases for V and 3 bases for J; bases not matched to a gene: 14. CDR3 length: 17 amino acids. CDR1 GTSNPN and CDR2 SVGIG come from the germline V gene (reference sequence).

The chain uses TRBV11-3 and TRBJ2-2; 10 bases align to TRBD1. Germline assignment: CDR1 SGHNT and CDR2 YENEEA. Trimming at V came to 3 bases and at J to 1 base, leaving 8 bases not matched to a gene. This CDR3 comprises 18 residues. CDR3 bases: TGTGCCAGCAGCTTCGACCGGTGGGACAGGGGGAACACCGGGGAGCTGTTTTTT. This encodes CASSFDRWDRGNTGELFF.

V and J are TRBV6-5 and TRBJ2-1, with D unresolved. V dropped 0 bases and J dropped 2 bases, with 8 bases sitting between them. This CDR3 comprises 15 residues. CDR1 MNHEY and CDR2 SVGAGI come from the germline V gene. The CDR3 loop reads CASSYSSSAYNEQFF. The CDR3 nucleotides are TGTGCCAGCAGTTACTCTTCCAGCGCCTACAATGAGCAGTTCTTC.

J is TRBJ2-5 and V is TRBV7-7; 9 bases are shared with TRBD1. The CDR3 runs 14 residues. Looked up from germline, CDR1 is SSHAT and CDR2 is FNYEAQ (reference sequence). V trimming: 5 bases; J trimming: 4 bases; junction bases outside the gene matches: 5. The CDR3 reads CASSPTGGSETQYF. CDR3 sequence (DNA): TGTGCCAGCAGCCCGACAGGGGGGTCAGAGACCCAGTACTTC.

The rearrangement joins TRBV21-1 to TRBJ1-1. TRBV21-1 represents a pseudogene. The CDR3 runs 12 residues. CDR3 protein: CASSKGMKEAFF. CDR3 DNA: TGTGCCAGCAGCAAAGGAATGAAGGAGGCTTTCTTT.

The chain couples TRBV19 to TRBJ1-2; maybe TRBD1 (5 bases). CDR1 and CDR2 (germline): LNHDA, SQIVND (reference sequence). There are 14 residues in the CDR3. The V gene lost 2 bases and the J gene lost 4 bases, with 11 bases spanning the gap. The CDR3 region has the DNA TGTGCCAGTAGTATACCGACAGTCTCCTATGGCTACACCTTC. It encodes CASSIPTVSYGYTF.

This chain links TRBV5-1 with TRBJ2-7; 7 positions agree with TRBD2. Per germline, CDR1 SGHRS and CDR2 YFSETQ. The junction had 11 bases not matched to a gene; V was cut back by 6 bases and J by 2 bases. The CDR3 spans 15 residues. CDR3 sequence reads: CASKIWEGPTYEQYF. The CDR3 region has the DNA TGCGCCAGCAAAATCTGGGAGGGGCCGACCTACGAGCAGTACTTC. Full variable domain (outside the CDR3, taken from reference TRBV5-1 and TRBJ2-7): KAGVTQTPRYLIKTRGQQVTLSCSPISGHRSVSWYQQTPGQGLQFLFEYFSETQRNKGNFPGRFSGRQFSNSRSEMNVSTLELGDSALYLCASKIWEGPTYEQYFGPGTRLTVT.